This T cell receptor beta chain stems from a study of regulatory T cells in long-lasting Graves disease. The time point is: newly diagnosed GD, antithyroid drugs for less than 3 months. From RNA extracted from PBMCs, the TCR library was made. This CDR3 is 15 amino acids long. V was trimmed by 0 bases and J by 2 bases, leaving 11 bases between them. The germline CDR1 and CDR2 sequences are SGDLS and YYNGEE. This clonotype turned up a few times. For TCR beta, libraries came from iRepertoire HTBI primers and Arm-PCR of CDR3 regions. TCRdb redid the calling of the multiplex PCR reads with MiXCR, one entry per CDR3 protein. The data contain roughly 500,000 distinct CDR3 sequences, roughly 12% of them singletons. These data were also filed under a second study, of T cells in Graves' hyperthyroidism and ophthalmopathy.

The sequence derives from a man aged 25-45 years with Graves disease. The chain recombines TRBV9 with TRBJ2-5; no clear D. The starting material was peripheral blood mononuclear cells (PBMCs), obtained at new diagnosis, from a patient treated with antithyroid drugs. CDR3 protein: CASSVDRTGQETQYF. The DNA for the CDR3 is TGTGCCAGCAGCGTAGACCGCACGGGTCAAGAGACCCAGTACTTC.